This T cell receptor (beta chain) is from a study of CD8+ T cells in alopecia areata. Study at large: Treated patients were scored for severity by percent of scalp affected. Whole-study results and caveats: Scalp clonality and expanded CD8+ clones among the top 100 fell significantly with tofacitinib. There was only one nonresponder, so it was unclear how baseline CD8+ expansion relates to response.

Of note for this clone: As yet, its antigen is unknown.

RNA extraction was followed by reverse transcription into cDNA, which acted as the sequencing template. Using immunoSEQ multiplex PCR, the repertoire was profiled, and TCRdb retains in-frame clones only, with some absent. The sample lists roughly 73,000 clones, roughly 28% occurring once. V was clipped by 4 bases and J by 6 bases; unmatched bases: 5. The CDR3 has 14 amino acids. Per the germline V gene, CDR1 is SNHLY and CDR2 is FYNNEI. Specified treatment: oral pan-JAK inhibitor, 5-10 mg twice daily. The TCR comes from a human donor with alopecia areata. The sequenced sample was CD8+ T cells sorted from blood, obtained at week 4, from a patient treated with tofacitinib. The chain joins TRBV2 to TRBJ1-1, with TRBD1 matching over 10 bases. The CDR3 DNA reads TGTGCCAGCAGTGCGGGACAGGGGCGCGCTGAAGCTTTCTTT. Translated, it gives CASSAGQGRAEAFF. The full variable domain, with the rest looked up from reference TRBV2 and TRBJ1-1, is EPEVTQTPSHQVTQMGQEVILRCVPISNHLYFYWYRQILGQKVEFLVSFYNNEISEKSEIFDDQFSVERPDGSNFTLKIRSTKLEDSAMYFCASSAGQGRAEAFFGQGTRLTVV.